These 25 T cell receptor beta chains originate from one sample sequenced in a study of response to subunit inactivated influenza vaccine. TCRdb ran MiXCR on the RT-PCR reads and lists one entry per CDR3 protein. The repertoire holds around 600,000 distinct CDR3 sequences, with about 11% as singletons. The data were also submitted as part of a second study, on T cells expressing NK-cell markers. That study reports: 5'RACE template switching with UMIs generated TCR beta cDNA.

Sequencing used PBMCs from blood, obtained on the day of vaccination. These receptor sequences come from a man aged 45-60 years who received an inactivated influenza vaccine.

V gene TRBV7-8 combines with J gene TRBJ2-1, with a possible D match to TRBD2 (6 bases). The CDR3 is 16 residues long. The ends were cut back, 0 bases at V and 3 bases at J, with 12 bases in the middle. The germline V gene has CDR1 SGHVS and CDR2 FQNEAQ. CDR3 sequence reads: CASSLAGGIYYNEQFF. The CDR3 bases are TGTGCCAGCAGCTTAGCGGGAGGCATCTACTACAATGAGCAGTTCTTC. Full variable domain (missing parts from reference TRBV7-8 and TRBJ2-1): GAGVSQSPRYKVAKRGQDVALRCDPISGHVSLFWYQQALGQGPEFLTYFQNEAQLDKSGLPSDRFFAERPEGSVSTLKIQRTQQEDSAVYLCASSLAGGIYYNEQFFGPGTRLTVL.

This clonotype was observed at least ten times. The chain links TRBV29-1 to TRBJ1-1; D gene ambiguous. The CDR3 contains 12 residues. The V end lost 0 bases, the J end lost 5 bases, and 7 bases lay between the germline ends. Germline values: CDR1 SQVTM, CDR2 ANQGSEA. CDR3 DNA: TGCAGCGTTGAAGATACGATGACTGAAGCTTTCTTT. Its protein product is CSVEDTMTEAFF.

This clonotype was seen a handful of times. The chain has TRBV27 and TRBJ2-7; TRBD2 matches at 9 bases. The V gene's germline CDR1 is MNHEY and CDR2 SMNVEV (reference sequence). The CDR3 runs to 15 residues. With 2 bases clipped from V and 0 bases from J, the junction kept 2 bases outside the gene matches. The CDR3 loop reads CASSLGLAPSYEQYF. The CDR3 region has the DNA TGTGCCAGCAGTTTAGGACTAGCGCCCTCCTACGAGCAGTACTTC.

The V call is TRBV2, the J call TRBJ2-4; D gene uncertain. The CDR3 runs to 11 residues. The V gene's germline CDR1 is SNHLY and CDR2 FYNNEI. Trimming removed 6 bases from V and 11 bases from J, with 11 bases in between. The CDR3, as DNA: TGTGCCAGCAGCGAACTGCACCTTCAGTACTTC. This codes for CASSELHLQYF.

The rearrangement uses TRBV12-3 or TRBV12-4 and TRBJ2-4; no firm D call. V lost 1 base, J lost 1 base, and 8 bases lay in between. The CDR3 consists of 15 residues. Here the CDR3 reads CASSLGGTAKNIQYF. The CDR3 region has the DNA TGTGCCAGCAGTTTAGGGGGAACGGCCAAAAACATTCAGTACTTC.

In its sample, this clonotype was seen a few times. The rearrangement joins TRBV6-1 to TRBJ2-5; 9 bases are shared with TRBD1. This CDR3 has 15 residues. CDR1 is MNHNS and CDR2 is SASEGT in the germline V gene. After removal of 7 bases from V and 4 bases from J, the junction contained 10 bases not matched to a gene. Written as DNA, the CDR3 is TGTGCCAGCAAAGTCCAAACAGGGGGCGCAGAGACCCAGTACTTC. Translation gives CASKVQTGGAETQYF.

This clonotype was picked up a small number of times. The gene calls are TRBV7-9 and TRBJ1-1; D gene ambiguous. Trimming stripped 2 bases from V and 5 bases from J, with 12 bases between. Per the germline V gene, CDR1 is SEHNR and CDR2 is FQNEAQ (reference sequence). This CDR3 contains 14 residues. CDR3 sequence (DNA): TGTGCCAGCAGCTTAAGCAGCGTGGGGACTGAAGCTTTCTTT. This codes for CASSLSSVGTEAFF. Based on the CDR3 plus reference TRBV7-9 and TRBJ1-1, the full variable domain is DTGVSQNPRHKITKRGQNVTFRCDPISEHNRLYWYRQTLGQGPEFLTYFQNEAQLEKSRLLSDRFSAERPKGSFSTLEIQRTEQGDSAMYLCASSLSSVGTEAFFGQGTRLTVV.

This clonotype was counted only a few times. J is TRBJ2-1 and V is TRBV15; TRBD1 matches 7 bases. Trimming took 0 bases from V and 6 from J; bases not matched to a gene: 2. The CDR3 is 14 amino acids. Germline loops: CDR1 LNHNV, CDR2 YYDKDF (reference sequence). The CDR3 nucleotides read TGTGCCACCAGCAGAGATCGGGACAGCAATGAGCAGTTCTTC. The encoded protein is CATSRDRDSNEQFF.

This chain joins TRBV6-5 and TRBJ2-7; the match to TRBD1 covers 10 bases. The germline CDR1 and CDR2 sequences are MNHEY and SVGAGI. V lost 4 bases and J lost 4; bases outside the gene matches: 7. The CDR3 is 15 amino acids. CDR3 bases: TGTGCCAGCAGTTGGGACCGGGACAGGGGATACGAGCAGTACTTC. It is translated as CASSWDRDRGYEQYF.

V and J are TRBV19 and TRBJ1-5; a possible D gene is TRBD1 (5 bases). Germline assignment: CDR1 LNHDA and CDR2 SQIVND (reference sequence). The CDR3 length is 15 residues. Between the trimmed V and J ends, which lost 4 bases and 3 bases, there was a span of 13 bases. The CDR3 here is CASSRGDSHNQPQHF. In DNA, the CDR3 is TGTGCCAGTAGTAGGGGCGACAGCCACAATCAGCCCCAGCATTTT.

The V call is TRBV20-1, the J call TRBJ2-2, with D possibly matching TRBD2 (6 bases). The V end was cut by 3 bases, the J end by 0 bases, with 20 bases between. CDR1 is DFQATT, CDR2 SNEGSKA, per germline (reference sequence). The CDR3 is 18 residues long. CDR3 DNA sequence: TGCAGTGCTAGGACCCCTTTTCGGGGGAGAACGAACACCGGGGAGCTGTTTTTT. It specifies CSARTPFRGRTNTGELFF.

This clonotype was counted many times. The chain joins TRBV5-1 to TRBJ2-3; 7 nucleotides line up with TRBD1. CDR3 length equals 15 residues. The germline V gene has CDR1 SGHRS and CDR2 YFSETQ. J lost 4 bases, V lost 3 bases, and 8 bases had no gene match. The CDR3 protein is CASSSGTDPPDTQYF. CDR3 coding DNA: TGCGCCAGCAGCTCCGGGACAGATCCCCCAGATACGCAGTATTTT.

In this sample, this clonotype turned up many times. V usage is TRBV27 and J usage is TRBJ2-1; 11 nucleotides agree with TRBD2. The germline V gene encodes CDR1 MNHEY and CDR2 SMNVEV (reference sequence). This CDR3 has 19 amino acids. V lost 1 base, J lost 0 bases, and 8 bases stayed unmatched. The CDR3 DNA reads as TGTGCCAGCAGTTTATTCGGGACTAGCGGAGCTAGCTCCTACAATGAGCAGTTCTTC. Its protein is CASSLFGTSGASSYNEQFF.

This clonotype has a handful of counts. The CDR3 DNA sequence: TGTGCCAGCAGCCACCGCCTAGCGGGAGAGCCAACAGATACGCAGTATTTT. Residues: CASSHRLAGEPTDTQYF. V and J are TRBV4-2 and TRBJ2-3; 10 bases line up with TRBD2. Looked up from germline, CDR1 is LGHNA and CDR2 is YNFKEQ. This CDR3 is 17 amino acids long. V gave up 3 bases and J gave up 3 bases; unmatched junction bases: 9.

This clonotype has ten or more counts. In DNA form, the CDR3 reads TGTGCCAGTAAAGGGCCGAACACCGGGGAGCTGTTTTTT. Its translation: CASKGPNTGELFF. This chain links TRBV12-3 or TRBV12-4 with TRBJ2-2; D unclear. The CDR3 is 13 amino acids. The germline V and J ends were trimmed by 9 bases and 0 bases, with 8 bases remaining between them.

The rearrangement joins TRBV10-3 to TRBJ2-5; the D is unclear. CDR1 is ENHRY and CDR2 is SYGVKD in the germline V gene. The CDR3 is made up of 13 amino acids. V was trimmed by 5 bases and J by 2 bases, leaving 9 bases between them. CDR3 nucleotides: TGTGCCATCAGTTCGCGAGAGCAAGAGACCCAGTACTTC. Protein: CAISSREQETQYF.

This clonotype showed up just a few times. The gene calls are TRBV5-1 and TRBJ2-7, with 8 bases identical to TRBD2. Germline loops: CDR1 SGHRS, CDR2 YFSETQ. After removal of 4 bases from V and 7 bases from J, the junction contained 16 bases not matched to a gene. CDR3 size: 16 residues. This CDR3 reads CASSPVGRGALEEQYF. DNA of the CDR3: TGCGCCAGCAGCCCGGTTGGGCGGGGGGCCCTGGAGGAGCAGTACTTC.

This clonotype has a count of ten or more. The V call is TRBV4-1, the J call TRBJ1-4; TRBD1 might be the D (5 bases). The germline V and J ends were trimmed by 4 bases and 7 bases, with 22 bases remaining between them. Germline CDR1 reads MGHRA; CDR2 reads YSYEKL. The CDR3 contains 17 residues. CDR3: CASSPTSQGWGGEKLFF. In DNA, the CDR3 is TGCGCCAGCAGCCCGACCTCCCAGGGTTGGGGCGGTGAAAAACTGTTTTTT.

This clonotype was picked up a small number of times. This chain links TRBV3-1 with TRBJ2-2; D possibly corresponds to TRBD2 (5 bases). From germline, CDR1 is LGHDT and CDR2 YNNKEL (reference sequence). The CDR3 length is 15 residues. V dropped 2 bases and J dropped 5 bases, with 12 bases sitting between them. CDR3 sequence reads: CASSQFSGGTGELFF. CDR3 nucleotides: TGTGCCAGCAGCCAATTTTCCGGCGGGACCGGGGAGCTGTTTTTT.

The sample holds many counts of this clonotype. CDR3 sequence reads: CSVDEGAEQYF. The CDR3 DNA reads as TGCAGCGTTGATGAAGGGGCCGAGCAGTACTTC. V is TRBV29-1 and J is TRBJ2-7; D is possibly TRBD1 (5 bases). Trimming left V 3 bases short and J 6 bases short, with 9 bases between. Germline values: CDR1 SQVTM, CDR2 ANQGSEA. The CDR3 contains 11 residues.

This clonotype has just a few counts. The V call is TRBV6-1, the J call TRBJ2-1, with 8 nucleotides matching TRBD2. Trimming cost V 5 bases and J 7 bases; bases outside gene matches: 10. The CDR3 sequence is 15 residues long. Looked up from germline, CDR1 is MNHNS and CDR2 is SASEGT. CDR3 protein: CASSRFASGLNEQFF. The CDR3, as DNA: TGTGCCAGCAGTCGATTTGCTAGCGGGTTAAATGAGCAGTTCTTC.

The rearrangement joins TRBV20-1 to TRBJ2-1, with D unresolved. There are 14 residues in the CDR3. CDR1 DFQATT and CDR2 SNEGSKA come from the germline V gene (reference sequence). Trimming pared 5 bases from V and 5 bases from J, leaving 16 bases between. CDR3 in amino acids: CSARPRGMHNEQFF. DNA of the CDR3: TGCAGTGCTCGACCTAGAGGAATGCACAATGAGCAGTTCTTC.

V gene TRBV29-1 combines with J gene TRBJ2-3; 12 bases are a match to TRBD1. CDR1 SQVTM and CDR2 ANQGSEA come from the germline V gene. The CDR3 loop spans 16 amino acids. Trimming cost V 4 bases and J 3 bases; bases outside gene matches: 8. The DNA of the CDR3 is TGCAGCGTTGGCGGGGACAGGGGGCGATCGACAGATACGCAGTATTTT. As protein: CSVGGDRGRSTDTQYF.

The chain is built from TRBV2 and TRBJ2-7; D may be TRBD1 or TRBD2 (5 bases each). The V end lost 2 bases, the J end lost 6 bases, and 14 bases lay between the germline ends. The V gene's germline CDR1 is SNHLY and CDR2 FYNNEI. The CDR3 has 14 amino acids. The CDR3 coding sequence is TGTGCCAGCAGTGAATGGGGGAAGGATGGCGAGCAGTACTTC. Residues: CASSEWGKDGEQYF.

Many counts were recorded for this clonotype. The chain joins TRBV2 to TRBJ2-1; 8 positions agree with TRBD1. V was clipped by 5 bases and J by 6 bases; unmatched bases: 9. The CDR3 has 15 amino acids. CDR1 SNHLY and CDR2 FYNNEI come from the germline V gene. The CDR3 here is CASSPRGRYVNEQFF. The DNA for the CDR3 is TGTGCCAGCAGTCCCAGGGGGCGGTACGTCAATGAGCAGTTCTTC.